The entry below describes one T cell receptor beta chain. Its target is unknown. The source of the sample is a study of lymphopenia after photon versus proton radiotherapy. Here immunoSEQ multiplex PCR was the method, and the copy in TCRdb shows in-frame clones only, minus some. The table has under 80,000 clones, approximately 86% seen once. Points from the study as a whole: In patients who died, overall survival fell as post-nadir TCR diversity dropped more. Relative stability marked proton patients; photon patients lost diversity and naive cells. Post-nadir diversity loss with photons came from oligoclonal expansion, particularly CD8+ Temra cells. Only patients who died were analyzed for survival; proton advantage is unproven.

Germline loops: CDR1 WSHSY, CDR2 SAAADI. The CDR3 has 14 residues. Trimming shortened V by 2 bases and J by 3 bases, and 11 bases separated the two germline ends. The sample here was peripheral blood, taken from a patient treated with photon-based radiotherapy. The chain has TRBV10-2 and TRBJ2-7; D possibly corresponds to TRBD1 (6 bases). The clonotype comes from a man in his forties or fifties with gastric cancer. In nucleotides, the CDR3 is TGCGCCAGCAGTGAGAGGGGGATTGACTACGAGCAGTACTTC. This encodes CASSERGIDYEQYF.